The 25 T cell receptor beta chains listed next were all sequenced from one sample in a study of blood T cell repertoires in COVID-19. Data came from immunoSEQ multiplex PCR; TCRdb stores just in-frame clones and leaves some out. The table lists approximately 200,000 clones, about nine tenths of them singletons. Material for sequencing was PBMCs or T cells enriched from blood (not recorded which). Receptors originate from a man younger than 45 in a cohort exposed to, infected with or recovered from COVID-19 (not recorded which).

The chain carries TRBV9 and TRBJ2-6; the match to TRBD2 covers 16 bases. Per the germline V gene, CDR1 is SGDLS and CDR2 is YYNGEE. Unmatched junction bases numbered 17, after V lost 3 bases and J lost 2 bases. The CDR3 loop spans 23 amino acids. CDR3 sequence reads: CASSEENWTGTSGRAPGANVLTF. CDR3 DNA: TGTGCCAGCAGCGAGGAGAATTGGACAGGGACTAGCGGGAGGGCCCCTGGGGCCAACGTCCTGACTTTC.

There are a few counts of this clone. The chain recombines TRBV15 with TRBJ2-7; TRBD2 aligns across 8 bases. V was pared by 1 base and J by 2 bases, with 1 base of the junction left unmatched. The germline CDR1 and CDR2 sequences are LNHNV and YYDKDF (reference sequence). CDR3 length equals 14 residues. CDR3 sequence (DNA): TGTGCCACCAGCAGAGGAGCGGGGGCCTACGAGCAGTACTTC. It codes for CATSRGAGAYEQYF.

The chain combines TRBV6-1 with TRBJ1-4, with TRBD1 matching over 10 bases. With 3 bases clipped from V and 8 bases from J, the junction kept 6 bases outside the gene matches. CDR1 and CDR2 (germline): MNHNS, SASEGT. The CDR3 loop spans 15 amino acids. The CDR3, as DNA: TGTGCCAGCAGTGACCCGGGACAGGGGTGGGAAAAACTGTTTTTT. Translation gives CASSDPGQGWEKLFF.

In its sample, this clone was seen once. CDR3: CASSYGWATRSGELFF. DNA for the CDR3: TGTGCCAGCAGTTACGGATGGGCCACCCGCTCCGGGGAGCTGTTTTTT. The chain links TRBV6-5 to TRBJ2-2, with D uncertain. CDR3 size: 16 residues. Germline-derived CDR1 and CDR2 are MNHEY and SVGAGI. The germline V and J ends were trimmed by 2 bases and 6 bases, with 16 bases remaining between them.

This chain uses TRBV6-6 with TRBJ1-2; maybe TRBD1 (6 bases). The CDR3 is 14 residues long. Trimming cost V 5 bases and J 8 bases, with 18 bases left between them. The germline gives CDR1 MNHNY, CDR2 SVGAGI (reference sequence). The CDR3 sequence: CASSPNRVFLGYTF. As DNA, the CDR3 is TGTGCCAGCAGTCCTAACAGGGTCTTTCTAGGCTACACCTTC.

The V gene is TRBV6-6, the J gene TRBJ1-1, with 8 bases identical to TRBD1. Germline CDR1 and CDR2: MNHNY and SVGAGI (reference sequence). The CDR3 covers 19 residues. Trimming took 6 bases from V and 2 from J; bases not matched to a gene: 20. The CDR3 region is CASSYATGTGWSHNTEAFF. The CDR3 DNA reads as TGTGCCAGCAGCTACGCAACCGGGACAGGTTGGAGTCACAACACTGAAGCTTTCTTT.

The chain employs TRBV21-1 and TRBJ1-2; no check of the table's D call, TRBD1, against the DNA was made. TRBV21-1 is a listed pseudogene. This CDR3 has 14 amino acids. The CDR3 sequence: CASTSVTGGNGYTF. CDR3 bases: TGTGCCAGCACCTCAGTTACAGGGGGGAACGGCTACACCTTC.

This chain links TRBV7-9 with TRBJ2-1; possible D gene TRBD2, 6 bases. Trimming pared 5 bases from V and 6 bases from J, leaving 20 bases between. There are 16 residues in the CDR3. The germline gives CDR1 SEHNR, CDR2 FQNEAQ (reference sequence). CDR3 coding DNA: TGTGCCAGCAGCCGACTGGGAGGAGGGCGGGTCAATGAGCAGTTCTTC. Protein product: CASSRLGGGRVNEQFF.

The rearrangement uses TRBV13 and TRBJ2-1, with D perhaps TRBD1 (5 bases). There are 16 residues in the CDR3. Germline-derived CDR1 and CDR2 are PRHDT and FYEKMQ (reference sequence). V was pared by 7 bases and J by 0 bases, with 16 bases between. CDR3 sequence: CASTRWGQRSYNEQFF. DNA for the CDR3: TGTGCCAGCACCCGGTGGGGCCAGCGCTCCTACAATGAGCAGTTCTTC.

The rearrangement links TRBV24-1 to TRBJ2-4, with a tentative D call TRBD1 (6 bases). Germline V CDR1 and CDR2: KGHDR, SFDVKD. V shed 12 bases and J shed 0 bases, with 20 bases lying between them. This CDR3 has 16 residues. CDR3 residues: CAPYQQGLLAKNIQYF. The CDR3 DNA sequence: TGTGCCCCTTACCAACAGGGCCTTCTAGCCAAAAACATTCAGTACTTC.

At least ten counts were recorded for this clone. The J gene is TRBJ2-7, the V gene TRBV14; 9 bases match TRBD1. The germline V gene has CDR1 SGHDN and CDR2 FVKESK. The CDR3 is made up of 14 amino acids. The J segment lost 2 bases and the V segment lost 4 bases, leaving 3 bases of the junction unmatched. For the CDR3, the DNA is TGTGCCAGCAGCCTAGGACAGGGGCCCTACGAGCAGTACTTC. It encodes CASSLGQGPYEQYF.

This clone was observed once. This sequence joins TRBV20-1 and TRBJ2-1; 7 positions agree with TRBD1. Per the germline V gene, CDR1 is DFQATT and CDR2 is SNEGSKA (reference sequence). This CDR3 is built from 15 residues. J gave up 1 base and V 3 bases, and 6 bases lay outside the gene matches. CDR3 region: CSASHRGRSYNEQFF. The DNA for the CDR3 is TGCAGTGCTAGTCACAGGGGAAGGTCCTACAATGAGCAGTTCTTC.

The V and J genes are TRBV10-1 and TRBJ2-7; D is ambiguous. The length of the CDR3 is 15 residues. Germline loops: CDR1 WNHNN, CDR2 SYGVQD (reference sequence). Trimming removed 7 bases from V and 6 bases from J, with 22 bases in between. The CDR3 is CASTNPPVRKCEQYF. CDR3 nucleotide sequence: TGCGCCAGCACCAACCCCCCAGTCCGAAAATGCGAGCAGTACTTC.

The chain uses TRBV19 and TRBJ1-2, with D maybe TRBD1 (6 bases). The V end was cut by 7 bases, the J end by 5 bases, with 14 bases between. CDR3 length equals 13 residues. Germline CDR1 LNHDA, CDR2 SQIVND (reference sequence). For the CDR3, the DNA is TGTGCCAGTACATCAGGGGCTGGGTATGGCTACACCTTC. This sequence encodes CASTSGAGYGYTF.

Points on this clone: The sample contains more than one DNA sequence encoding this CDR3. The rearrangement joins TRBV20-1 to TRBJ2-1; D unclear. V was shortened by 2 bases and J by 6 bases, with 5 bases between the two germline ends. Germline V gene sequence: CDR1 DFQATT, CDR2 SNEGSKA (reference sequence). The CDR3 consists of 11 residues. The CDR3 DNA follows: TGCAGTGCTAGACTCGTCAATGAGCAGTTCTTC. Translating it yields CSARLVNEQFF.

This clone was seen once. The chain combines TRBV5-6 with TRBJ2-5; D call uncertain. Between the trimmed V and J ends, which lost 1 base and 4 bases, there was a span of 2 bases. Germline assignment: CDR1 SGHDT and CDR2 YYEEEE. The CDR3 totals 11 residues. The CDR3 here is CASSLRETQYF. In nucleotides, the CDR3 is TGTGCCAGCAGCTTGCGAGAGACCCAGTACTTC.

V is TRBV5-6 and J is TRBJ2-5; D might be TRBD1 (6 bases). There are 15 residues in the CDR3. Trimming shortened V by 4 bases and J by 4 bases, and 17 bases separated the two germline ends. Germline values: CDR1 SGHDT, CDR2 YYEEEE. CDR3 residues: CASSGTNVWGETQYF. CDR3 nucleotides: TGTGCCAGCAGCGGGACAAACGTTTGGGGAGAGACCCAGTACTTC.

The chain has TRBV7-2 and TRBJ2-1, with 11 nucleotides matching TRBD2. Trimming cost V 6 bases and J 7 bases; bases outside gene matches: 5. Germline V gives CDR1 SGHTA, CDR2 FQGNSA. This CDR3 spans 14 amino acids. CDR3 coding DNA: TGTGCCAGCAGACTAGCGGGAGTGAGGAATGAGCAGTTCTTC. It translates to CASRLAGVRNEQFF.

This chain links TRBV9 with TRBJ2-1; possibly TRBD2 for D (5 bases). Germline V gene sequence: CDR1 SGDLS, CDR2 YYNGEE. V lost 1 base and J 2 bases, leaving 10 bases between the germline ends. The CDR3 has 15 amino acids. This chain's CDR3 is CASSVHEGTYNEQFF. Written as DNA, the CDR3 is TGTGCCAGCAGCGTACATGAGGGAACCTACAATGAGCAGTTCTTC.

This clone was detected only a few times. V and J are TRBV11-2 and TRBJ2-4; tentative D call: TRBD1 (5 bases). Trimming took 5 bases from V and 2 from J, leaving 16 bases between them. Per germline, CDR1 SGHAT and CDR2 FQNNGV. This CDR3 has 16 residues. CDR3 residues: CASSRTIRVTKNIQYF. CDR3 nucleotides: TGTGCCAGCAGCCGGACGATCAGGGTAACCAAAAACATTCAGTACTTC.

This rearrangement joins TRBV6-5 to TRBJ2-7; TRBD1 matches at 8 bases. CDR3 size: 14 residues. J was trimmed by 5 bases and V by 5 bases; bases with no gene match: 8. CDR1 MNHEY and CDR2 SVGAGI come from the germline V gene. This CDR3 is CASSPPGQEDEQYF. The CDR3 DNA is TGTGCCAGCAGTCCACCGGGACAGGAAGACGAGCAGTACTTC.

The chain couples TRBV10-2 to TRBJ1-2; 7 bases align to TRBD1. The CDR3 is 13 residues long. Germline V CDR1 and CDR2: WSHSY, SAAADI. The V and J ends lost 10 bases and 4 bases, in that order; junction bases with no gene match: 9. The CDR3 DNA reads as TGCGCCAATCAGGGGGTTGGTGTCTATGGCTACACCTTC. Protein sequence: CANQGVGVYGYTF.

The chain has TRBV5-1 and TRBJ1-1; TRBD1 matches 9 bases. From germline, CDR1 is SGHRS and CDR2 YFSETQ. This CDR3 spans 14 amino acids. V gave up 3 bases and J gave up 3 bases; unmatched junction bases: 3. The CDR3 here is CASSYWDRDTEAFF. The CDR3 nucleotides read TGCGCCAGCAGCTACTGGGACAGGGACACTGAAGCTTTCTTT.

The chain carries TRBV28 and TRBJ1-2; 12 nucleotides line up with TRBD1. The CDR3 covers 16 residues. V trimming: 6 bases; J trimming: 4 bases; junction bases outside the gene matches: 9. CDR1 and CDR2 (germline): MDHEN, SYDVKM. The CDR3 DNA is TGTGCCAGCAGCCAGACTCCGGGACAGGGGGCCTATGGCTACACCTTC. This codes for CASSQTPGQGAYGYTF.

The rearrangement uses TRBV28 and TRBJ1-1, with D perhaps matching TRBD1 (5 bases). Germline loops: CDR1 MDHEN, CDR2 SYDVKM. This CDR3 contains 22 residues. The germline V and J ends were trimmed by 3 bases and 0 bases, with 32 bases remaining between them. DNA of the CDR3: TGTGCCAGCAGTTTTGGGTTACCGATACCCCGGGGGAGGGGCGAAATGAACACTGAAGCTTTCTTT. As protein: CASSFGLPIPRGRGEMNTEAFF.